This T cell receptor beta chain was recorded in a study of shared clonotypes between healthy human individuals (dated by TCRdb to the early 2020s). The study in broad terms: Three men and a couple of women, aged 18 to 49 years, made up the cohort. For each donor, three plates each were used for CD4 naive and CD4 memory, two plates were used for CD8 naive, and one plate was used for CD8 memory. Between about 0.94 and 8.9 billion PBMCs per donor were obtained by leukapheresis. Libraries were prepared and TCR repertoires were sequenced by different laboratories using diverse techniques, in order to increase sequencing depth and limit assay-specific biases. Blood TCR repertoires of five healthy adults were deeply sequenced to estimate repertoire size and the extent of clonotype sharing between individuals. What the work shows at the level of the full study, not this receptor alone: Higher generation probabilities were observed for clonotypes shared by all four sorted-subset donors than for non-shared clonotypes. Sharing across several donors was observed for approximately 5% of naive CD4, less than 4% of naive CD8, 2.3% of memory CD4, and roughly 0.4% of memory CD8 clonotypes. The small number of donors limited the genetic and exposure-history diversity represented. Pairwise subsampling led to the expectation that sequencing depth would affect the degree of clonotype sharing among donors. Sampling was restricted to blood, and TCR repertoires in tissues likely differ from the TCR repertoires found in blood. Larger estimated clonotype richness was generally found for naive subsets than for memory subsets. Even with the large sequencing depth, rarefaction of the sorted-subset datasets indicated that sequencing was incomplete.

The donors were healthy, HIV-negative adults with no recently reported acute infections or vaccinations. Only Caucasian adults living in Nashville, Tennessee, USA were represented among the donors. Magnetic negative selection was used to enrich CD4+ T cells, after which naive cells were positively selected on CD45RA and the negative fraction became the memory subset. Blood was collected by leukapheresis, and PBMCs were isolated by Ficoll-Histopaque density gradient centrifugation and then cryopreserved in liquid nitrogen vapor phase. Analytical flow cytometry was used to check the purity and quantity of each magnetically sorted T cell population. Genomic DNA was isolated from every sorted fraction and measured by UV absorbance on a Nanodrop 2000c. Concerning this clone itself: Its antigen specificity is not known. No qualities accompany the bases; no much larger clone lies one base away.

Using the deep immunoSEQ assay, multiplex PCR amplified TCR CDR3 regions from genomic DNA. For each cell subset, the extracted genomic DNA was distributed evenly across all wells of several immunoSEQ 96-well plates, and each plate served as one replicate. For sorted subsets, each replicate PCR was loaded with 200 ng genomic DNA, equivalent to 32,000 or so T cell genomes. Purified libraries were measured with a Qubit 3.0 fluorometer, size-checked on a Bioanalyzer 2100, and measured again with the KAPA Library Quantification kit. Every immunoSEQ 96-well plate was sequenced on a dedicated single-read 150-cycle Illumina NextSeq 550 flow cell. In the paper's pipeline: Because the immunoSEQ output included only junctional sequences and no quality scores, the filtering could not be the same as the filtering used for full-length reads. To assign V/J genes and CDR3, sequences were annotated using PyIR, a Python wrapper for IgBLAST v1.9, with IMGT germline references. Reads were filtered out if the reads had weak V/J assignments (E-value above 1e-6), no CDR3, stop codons, out-of-frame junctions, or ambiguous translated residues. V3J clonotypes were defined by identical inferred V gene, J gene, and CDR3 amino acid sequence. To compute the percentage overlap between repertoires, the number of shared unique clonotypes was divided by the size of the smaller repertoire. RTK rarefaction, the Chao1 estimator, and Recon v2.1 estimates of unobserved clonotypes were used to assess repertoire richness. For all TCRbeta clonotypes obtained by the gDNA method from a few donors, generation probabilities were computed with OLGA. The source is immuneACCESS, and TCRdb retained only in-frame sequences with V and J called. Part of the clones is not carried over; for the studies checked, unresolved V genes explain less than half of this, and the remainder is unexplained. V, J and clone size are those of that table, while D and trimming were read from the DNA. Within this sample are fewer than 2.5 million clones, with roughly 93% of them counted one time only. Together, the top ten hold approximately 0.36% of the sample.

The sample comprised naive CD4+ T cells from PBMCs. The sample's cell subset or site label, in plain terms: CD45RA+ positively selected. The source is a man aged 18 to 30 in good health. Some clones in this sample may be carry-over from other donors' samples.

The CDR3 protein: CASSLTWMNEKLFF. In nucleotides, the sequence is TGTGCCAGCAGCCTCACGTGGATGAATGAAAAACTGTTTTTT. This chain is built from TRBV7-8 and TRBJ1-4; no D gene can be assigned with confidence. The CDR3 starts with the cysteine, ends with the phenylalanine, and has 14 residues. Left in the record is the CDR3 DNA by itself, 42 bases read in frame from the first base. Deletion took 5 bases off V and 5 bases off J, with a span of 12 bases between the germline ends. CDR1 and CDR2 (SGHVS, FQNEAQ) derive from the germline V gene.